This T cell receptor beta chain was captured by sequencing in a study of molecular identifiers for immune sequencing clone quantification. MiXCR was run by TCRdb on the PCR reads, yielding one entry per CDR3 protein. Counted here are about 86,000 distinct CDR3 sequences, 25% occurring once; the ten biggest clones make up around 0.77%. Notes on this clonotype: A much larger clone differs by one base, so this may be a read error.

The specimen was naive CD8+ T cells from blood, with Jurkat cell RNA spiked in. Subset in this sample: FACS-sorted CD8+CD4-CCR7+CD45RA+ naive T cells. The origin of this receptor is a human donor in good health. Some libraries in this study had Jurkat cell RNA spiked in.

This chain's CDR3 is CASSQGRNTGAFF. CDR3 coding DNA: TGCGCCAGCAGCCAGGGGAGAAACACTGGAGCTTTCTTT. The V and J genes are TRBV4-3 and TRBJ1-1; D gene uncertain. Germline CDR1 LGHNA, CDR2 YSLEER. There are 13 residues in the CDR3.